These 6 T cell receptor beta chains share one sample of origin, sequenced in a study of blood T cell repertoires in COVID-19. Data came from immunoSEQ multiplex PCR; TCRdb stores just in-frame clones and leaves some out. The sample shows more than 90,000 clones, roughly 84% of them seen only once. The sequenced material came from peripheral blood. These receptors came from a human donor in a cohort sampled during active COVID-19.

CDR3 nucleotides: TGTGCCAGCAGCGAGAAGGGGTATAGCTCACCCCTCCACTTT. Translating gives CASSEKGYSSPLHF. The chain carries TRBV5-4 and TRBJ1-6, with a possible D match to TRBD1 (5 bases). The CDR3 has 14 residues. Germline V CDR1 and CDR2: SGHNT, YYREEE (reference sequence). Trimming removed 4 bases from V and 10 bases from J, with 15 bases in between.

This clone was seen a handful of times. This chain links TRBV7-9 with TRBJ2-7; D perhaps matches TRBD1 (5 bases). Between the trimmed V and J ends, which lost 5 bases and 1 base, there was a span of 18 bases. In germline, CDR1 is SEHNR, CDR2 FQNEAQ (reference sequence). The CDR3 is 16 residues long. The CDR3 protein is CASSQGLHRKSYEQYF. CDR3 coding DNA: TGTGCCAGCAGCCAAGGGCTCCACAGGAAATCCTACGAGCAGTACTTC.

The rearrangement uses TRBV11-3 and TRBJ1-3; perhaps TRBD1 as D (6 bases). The V end was cut by 5 bases, the J end by 3 bases, with 14 bases between. CDR1 SGHNT and CDR2 YENEEA come from the germline V gene. The CDR3 covers 15 residues. The CDR3 is CASSRDRSFGNTIYF. The CDR3 nucleotides read TGTGCCAGCAGCCGTGACAGGTCTTTTGGAAACACCATATATTTT.

The chain is built from TRBV21-1 and TRBJ1-1. TRBV21-1 is a known pseudogene. The CDR3 consists of 14 residues. The chain's CDR3 is CASSNPGMNTEAFF. Written as DNA, the CDR3 is TGTGCCAGCAGCAATCCCGGTATGAACACTGAAGCTTTCTTT.

V usage is TRBV2 and J usage is TRBJ2-1; perhaps TRBD1 as D (5 bases). The germline gives CDR1 SNHLY, CDR2 FYNNEI. This CDR3 has 14 amino acids. Trimming took off 6 bases at V and 5 bases at J, with 14 bases between the two ends. In nucleotides, the CDR3 is TGTGCCAGCAGCTTTAGGGGCAACCACAATGAGCAGTTCTTC. Residues: CASSFRGNHNEQFF.

The chain uses TRBV9 and TRBJ1-5; D possibly corresponds to TRBD1 (5 bases). Looked up from germline, CDR1 is SGDLS and CDR2 is YYNGEE. CDR3 length: 13 amino acids. The V and J ends lost 3 bases and 5 bases respectively, with 9 bases between them. The CDR3 region is CASSDRHYQPQHF. The CDR3 DNA sequence: TGTGCCAGCAGCGACAGGCATTATCAGCCCCAGCATTTT.